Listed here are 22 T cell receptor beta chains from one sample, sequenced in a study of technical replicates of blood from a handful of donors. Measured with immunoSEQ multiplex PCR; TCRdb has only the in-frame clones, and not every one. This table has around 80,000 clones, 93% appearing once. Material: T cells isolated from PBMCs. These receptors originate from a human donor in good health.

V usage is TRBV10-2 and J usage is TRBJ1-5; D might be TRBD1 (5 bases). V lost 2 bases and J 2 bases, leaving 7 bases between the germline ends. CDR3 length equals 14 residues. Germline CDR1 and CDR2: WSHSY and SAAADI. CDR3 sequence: CASSEGRGNQPQHF. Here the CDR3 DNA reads TGCGCCAGCAGTGAGGGCAGGGGCAATCAGCCCCAGCATTTT.

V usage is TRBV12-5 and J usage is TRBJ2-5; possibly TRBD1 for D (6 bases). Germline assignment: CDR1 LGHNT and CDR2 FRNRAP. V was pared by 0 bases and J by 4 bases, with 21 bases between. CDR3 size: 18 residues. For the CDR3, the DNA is TGTGCTAGTGGTTTGGTACCGTCAGGGGAAGAGTCTTTAGAGACCCAGTACTTC. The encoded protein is CASGLVPSGEESLETQYF.

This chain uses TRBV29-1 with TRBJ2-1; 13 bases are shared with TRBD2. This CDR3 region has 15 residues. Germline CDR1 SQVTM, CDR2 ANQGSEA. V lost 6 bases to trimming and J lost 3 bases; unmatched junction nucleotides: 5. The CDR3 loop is CSVLWTSGGYNEQFF. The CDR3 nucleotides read TGCAGCGTGCTTTGGACTAGCGGGGGCTACAATGAGCAGTTCTTC.

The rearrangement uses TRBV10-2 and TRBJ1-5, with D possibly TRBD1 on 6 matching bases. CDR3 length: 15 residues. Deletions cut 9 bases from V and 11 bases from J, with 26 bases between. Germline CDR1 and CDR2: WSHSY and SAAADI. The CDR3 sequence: CARSDRLALLLAQHF. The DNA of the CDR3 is TGCGCCAGGTCGGACAGACTCGCTTTGTTGCTCGCCCAGCATTTT.

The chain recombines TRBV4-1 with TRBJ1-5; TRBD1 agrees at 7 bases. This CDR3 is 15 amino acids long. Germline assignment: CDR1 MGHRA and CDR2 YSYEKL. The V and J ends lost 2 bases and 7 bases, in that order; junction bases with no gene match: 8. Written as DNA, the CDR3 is TGCGCCAGCAGCCAAAACAGGGGAAGTGAGCAGCCCCAGCATTTT. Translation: CASSQNRGSEQPQHF.

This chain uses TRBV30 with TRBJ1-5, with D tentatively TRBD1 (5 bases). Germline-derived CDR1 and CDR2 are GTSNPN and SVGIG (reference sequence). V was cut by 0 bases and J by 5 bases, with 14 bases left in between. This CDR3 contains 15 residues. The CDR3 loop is CAWSVHGARDQPQHF. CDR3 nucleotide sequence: TGTGCCTGGAGTGTACATGGGGCGCGAGATCAGCCCCAGCATTTT.

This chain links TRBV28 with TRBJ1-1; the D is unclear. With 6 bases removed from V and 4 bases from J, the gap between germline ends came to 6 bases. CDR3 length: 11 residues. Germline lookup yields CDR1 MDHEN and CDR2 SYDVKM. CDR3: CASSRVTEAFF. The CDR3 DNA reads TGTGCCAGCAGCCGAGTCACTGAAGCTTTCTTT.

This chain's CDR3 is CASSPRGGYYGYTF. The CDR3 DNA sequence: TGTGCCAGCAGTCCGAGGGGGGGGTACTATGGCTACACCTTC. The chain couples TRBV5-6 to TRBJ1-2; D perhaps matches TRBD1 (6 bases). This CDR3 is 14 amino acids long. Per germline, CDR1 SGHDT and CDR2 YYEEEE. The V end lost 5 bases, the J end lost 3 bases, and 14 bases lay between the germline ends.

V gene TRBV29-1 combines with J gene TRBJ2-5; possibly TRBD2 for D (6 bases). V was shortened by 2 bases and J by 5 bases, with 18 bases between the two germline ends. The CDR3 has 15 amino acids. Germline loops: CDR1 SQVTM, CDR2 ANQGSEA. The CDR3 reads CSVEWAGRTWETQYF. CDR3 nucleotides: TGCAGCGTTGAATGGGCGGGACGGACCTGGGAGACCCAGTACTTC. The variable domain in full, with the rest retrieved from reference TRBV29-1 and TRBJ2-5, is SAVISQKPSRDICQRGTSLTIQCQVDSQVTMMFWYRQQPGQSLTLIATANQGSEATYESGFVIDKFPISRPNLTFSTLTVSNMSPEDSSIYLCSVEWAGRTWETQYFGPGTRLLVL.

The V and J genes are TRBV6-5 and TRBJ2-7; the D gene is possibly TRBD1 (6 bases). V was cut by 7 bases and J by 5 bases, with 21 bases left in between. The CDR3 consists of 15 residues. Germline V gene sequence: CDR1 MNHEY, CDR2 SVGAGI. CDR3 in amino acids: CASNPSLLGGHEQYF. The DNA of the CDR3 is TGTGCCAGCAACCCCTCCCTGCTTGGGGGCCACGAGCAGTACTTC.

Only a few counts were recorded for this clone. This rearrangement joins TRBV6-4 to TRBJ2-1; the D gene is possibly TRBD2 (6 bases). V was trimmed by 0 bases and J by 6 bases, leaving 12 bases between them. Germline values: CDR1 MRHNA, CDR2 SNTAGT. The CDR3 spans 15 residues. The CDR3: CASSDSSGTGNEQFF. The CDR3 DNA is TGTGCCAGCAGTGACTCTAGCGGTACCGGCAATGAGCAGTTCTTC.

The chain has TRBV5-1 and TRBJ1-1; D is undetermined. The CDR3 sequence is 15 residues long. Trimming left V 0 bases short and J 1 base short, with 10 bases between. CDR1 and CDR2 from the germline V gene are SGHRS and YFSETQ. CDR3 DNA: TGCGCCAGCAGCTTGGTGGCGGCGGGGAACACTGAAGCTTTCTTT. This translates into CASSLVAAGNTEAFF.

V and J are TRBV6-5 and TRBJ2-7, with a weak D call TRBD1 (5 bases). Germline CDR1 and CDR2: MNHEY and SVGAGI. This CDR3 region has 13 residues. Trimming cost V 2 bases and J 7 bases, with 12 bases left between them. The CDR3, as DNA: TGTGCCAGCAGTTACGGCAACAGGTGGGAGCAGTACTTC. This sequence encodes CASSYGNRWEQYF.

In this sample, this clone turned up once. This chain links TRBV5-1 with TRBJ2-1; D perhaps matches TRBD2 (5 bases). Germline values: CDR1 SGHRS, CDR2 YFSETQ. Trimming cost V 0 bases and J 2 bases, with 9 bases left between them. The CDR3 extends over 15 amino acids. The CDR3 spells CASSLASPTYNEQFF. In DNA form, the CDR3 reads TGCGCCAGCAGCTTGGCTAGCCCGACCTACAATGAGCAGTTCTTC.

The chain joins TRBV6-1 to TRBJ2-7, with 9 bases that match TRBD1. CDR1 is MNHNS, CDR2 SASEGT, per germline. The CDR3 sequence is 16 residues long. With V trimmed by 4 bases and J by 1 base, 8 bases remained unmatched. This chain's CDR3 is CASSVSWGTGSYEQYF. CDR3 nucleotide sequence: TGTGCCAGCAGTGTGTCGTGGGGGACAGGGTCCTACGAGCAGTACTTC.

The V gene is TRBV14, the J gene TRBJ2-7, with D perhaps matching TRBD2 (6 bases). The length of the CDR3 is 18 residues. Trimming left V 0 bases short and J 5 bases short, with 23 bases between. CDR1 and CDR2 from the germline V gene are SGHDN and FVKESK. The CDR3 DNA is TGTGCCAGCAGCCAAGAAAGGGGTTGGAGGGGCTCATACGACGAGCAGTACTTC. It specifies CASSQERGWRGSYDEQYF.

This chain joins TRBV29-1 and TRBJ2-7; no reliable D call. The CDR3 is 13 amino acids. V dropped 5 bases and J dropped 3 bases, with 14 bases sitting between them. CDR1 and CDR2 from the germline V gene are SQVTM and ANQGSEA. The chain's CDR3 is CSVLVETVYEQYF. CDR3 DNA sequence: TGCAGCGTTCTAGTAGAGACGGTCTACGAGCAGTACTTC.

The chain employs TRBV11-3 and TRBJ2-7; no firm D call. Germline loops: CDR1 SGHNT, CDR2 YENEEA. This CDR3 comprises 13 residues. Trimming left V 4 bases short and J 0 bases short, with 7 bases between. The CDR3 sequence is CASSSKSSYEQYF. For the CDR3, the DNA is TGTGCCAGCAGCTCTAAAAGCTCCTACGAGCAGTACTTC.

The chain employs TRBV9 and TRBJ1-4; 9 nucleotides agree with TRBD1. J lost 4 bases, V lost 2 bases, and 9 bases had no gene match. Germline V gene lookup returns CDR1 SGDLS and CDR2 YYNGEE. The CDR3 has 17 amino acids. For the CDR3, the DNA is TGTGCCAGCAGCGTCGCAACGCCGGGACAGGGTAATGAAAAACTGTTTTTT. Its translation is CASSVATPGQGNEKLFF.

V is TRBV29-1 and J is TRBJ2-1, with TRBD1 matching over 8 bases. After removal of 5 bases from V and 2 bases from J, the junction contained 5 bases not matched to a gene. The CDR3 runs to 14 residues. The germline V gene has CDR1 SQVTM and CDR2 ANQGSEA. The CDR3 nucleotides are TGCAGCGTTCTATCGGGACAGGCCTACAATGAGCAGTTCTTC. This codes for CSVLSGQAYNEQFF.

DNA for the CDR3: TGTGCCAGTAGTAAAGGGACTAGCTACTACGAGCAGTACTTC. It specifies CASSKGTSYYEQYF. The J gene is TRBJ2-7, the V gene TRBV19, with 9 bases identical to TRBD2. The germline CDR1 and CDR2 sequences are LNHDA and SQIVND (reference sequence). The CDR3 totals 14 residues. V dropped 4 bases and J dropped 3; count of bases not matched to a gene: 4.

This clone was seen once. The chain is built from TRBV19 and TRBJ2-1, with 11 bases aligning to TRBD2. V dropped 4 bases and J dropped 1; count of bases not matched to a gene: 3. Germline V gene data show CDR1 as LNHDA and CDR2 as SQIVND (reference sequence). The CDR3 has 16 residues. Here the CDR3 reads CASSRRTSGSYNEQFF. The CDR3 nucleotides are TGTGCCAGTAGTAGAAGGACTAGCGGGTCCTACAATGAGCAGTTCTTC.